The next 9 T cell receptor beta chains were all read from a single sample in a study of T-cell memory formation after mild COVID-19. A single record per CDR3 protein comes from TCRdb applying MiXCR to the 5' RACE reads. The repertoire holds 300,000 to 400,000 distinct CDR3 sequences, roughly 14% seen once, with roughly 22% in the top ten. Input material: PBMCs or a T cell subset sorted from them (not recorded which). Source of these receptors: a young man who had mild COVID-19 (a few samples of this study predate the infection). Cell type and time point are not known.

This chain joins TRBV12-5 and TRBJ2-1; D unclear. V was cut by 7 bases and J by 10 bases, with 17 bases left in between. Per the germline V gene, CDR1 is LGHNT and CDR2 is FRNRAP. This CDR3 contains 13 residues. This CDR3 reads CASALPSQGEQFF. DNA of the CDR3: TGTGCTAGTGCCCTTCCCAGCCAAGGCGAGCAGTTCTTC. Looking up the rest from reference TRBV12-5 and TRBJ2-1 gives the full variable domain: DARVTQTPRHKVTEMGQEVTMRCQPILGHNTVFWYRQTMMQGLELLAYFRNRAPLDDSGMPKDRFSAEMPDATLATLKIQPSEPRDSAVYFCASALPSQGEQFFGPGTRLTVL.

The sample holds many counts of this clonotype. V is TRBV6-6 and J is TRBJ2-3, with D perhaps given as TRBD1 or TRBD2 (5 bases each). V lost 5 bases and J lost 1, with 16 bases in between. Germline V CDR1 and CDR2: MNHNY, SVGAGI (reference sequence). CDR3 size: 16 residues. The CDR3 DNA follows: TGTGCCAGCAGTCCGCCCCGGGGACGGGGCACAGATACGCAGTATTTT. Translating it yields CASSPPRGRGTDTQYF.

The V call is TRBV7-3, the J call TRBJ2-5; the match to TRBD2 covers 8 bases. Unmatched junction bases numbered 7, after V lost 2 bases and J lost 5 bases. The germline gives CDR1 SGHTA, CDR2 FQGTGA. The CDR3 loop spans 15 amino acids. CDR3 loop: CASSLRGGPRETQYF. Written as DNA, the CDR3 is TGTGCCAGCAGCTTACGCGGGGGGCCGAGGGAGACCCAGTACTTC.

The gene calls are TRBV3-1 and TRBJ1-5; the D gene is possibly TRBD1 (5 bases). The CDR3 is made up of 14 amino acids. Germline V gene lookup returns CDR1 LGHDT and CDR2 YNNKEL (reference sequence). V was cut by 2 bases and J by 1 base, with 6 bases left in between. The CDR3 DNA reads TGTGCCAGCAGCCAAAGGGACAGCAATCAGCCCCAGCATTTT. Its translation is CASSQRDSNQPQHF.

This clonotype was seen a few times. This sequence joins TRBV7-2 and TRBJ2-2; the match to TRBD1 covers 7 bases. Per germline, CDR1 SGHTA and CDR2 FQGNSA. After removal of 4 bases from V and 2 bases from J, the junction contained 4 bases not matched to a gene. The CDR3 consists of 15 residues. This chain's CDR3 is CASSSQGRNTGELFF. The CDR3 DNA reads as TGTGCCAGCAGCTCACAGGGGCGAAACACCGGGGAGCTGTTTTTT. The full variable domain, completed using reference TRBV7-2 and TRBJ2-2, is GAGVSQSPSNKVTEKGKDVELRCDPISGHTALYWYRQSLGQGLEFLIYFQGNSAPDKSGLPSDRFSAERTGGSVSTLTIQRTQQEDSAVYLCASSSQGRNTGELFFGEGSRLTVL.

On this clonotype: At one boundary the junction diverges from the germline segment, which might be a read error. The chain recombines TRBV12-3 or TRBV12-4 with TRBJ1-2; maybe TRBD1 (5 bases). CDR3 length equals 15 residues. The CDR3 region has the DNA TGTGCAAGCAGTTTAGCGGGGGAGAAGGGCTATGGCTACACCTTC. Amino acid sequence: CASSLAGEKGYGYTF.

This clonotype was recorded a few times. The rearrangement joins TRBV30 to TRBJ2-3; D perhaps matches TRBD2 (5 bases). Deletions cut 2 bases from V and 4 bases from J, with 7 bases between. CDR1 is GTSNPN, CDR2 SVGIG, per germline (reference sequence). This CDR3 is built from 12 residues. The CDR3: CAWSSSADTQYF. The CDR3 nucleotides are TGTGCCTGGAGTAGTAGCGCAGATACGCAGTATTTT.

This clonotype was found many times. The J gene is TRBJ1-1, the V gene TRBV7-9, with unresolved D. Germline CDR1 reads SEHNR; CDR2 reads FQNEAQ (reference sequence). The germline V and J ends were trimmed by 5 bases and 6 bases, with 7 bases remaining between them. The CDR3 has 11 amino acids. The chain's CDR3 is CASSQGPEAFF. CDR3 DNA sequence: TGTGCCAGCAGCCAAGGGCCTGAAGCTTTCTTT.

V and J are TRBV25-1 and TRBJ2-3, with TRBD2 matching 11 bases. The CDR3 runs 17 residues. Germline V CDR1 and CDR2: MGHDK, SYGVNS. V was clipped by 2 bases and J by 6 bases; unmatched bases: 10. CDR3 protein: CASSEPLSGGARDTQYF. Written as DNA, the CDR3 is TGTGCCAGCAGTGAACCTCTTAGCGGGGGGGCCCGGGATACGCAGTATTTT.